The 18 T cell receptor beta chains presented below share a single source sample, sequenced in a study of cytomegalovirus exposure and HLA in healthy donors. The primer mix had 60 Vbeta and 13 Jbeta primers. The method was immunoSEQ multiplex PCR; TCRdb's version includes in-frame clones alone and lacks a portion of them. The table shows about 130,000 clones, with around 74% occurring only once. The sequenced sample was PBMCs. These TCRs come from a woman aged 50 to 60 in good health and CMV-seropositive.

J is TRBJ1-2 and V is TRBV5-1, with 8 nucleotides matching TRBD1. Germline trimming cut 5 bases from V and 8 bases from J; bases unmatched to any gene: 11. Germline values: CDR1 SGHRS, CDR2 YFSETQ. The length of the CDR3 is 14 residues. DNA of the CDR3: TGCGCCAGCAGTTCAGACAGGGGCTCGGGGGGCTACACCTTC. It is translated as CASSSDRGSGGYTF. The full variable domain, rest sourced from reference TRBV5-1 and TRBJ1-2, is KAGVTQTPRYLIKTRGQQVTLSCSPISGHRSVSWYQQTPGQGLQFLFEYFSETQRNKGNFPGRFSGRQFSNSRSEMNVSTLELGDSALYLCASSSDRGSGGYTFGSGTRLTVV.

As DNA, the CDR3 is TGTGCCAGCAGCTTATGGACAGGGAAACCCTACGAGCAGTACTTC. This sequence encodes CASSLWTGKPYEQYF. The chain links TRBV7-9 to TRBJ2-7, with 8 bases aligning to TRBD1. The germline CDR1 and CDR2 sequences are SEHNR and FQNEAQ (reference sequence). V lost 2 bases and J lost 2; bases outside the gene matches: 5. The CDR3 has 15 amino acids.

A word on this clone: One end of the junction varies from germline; a read error may be responsible. The rearrangement joins TRBV7-9 to TRBJ2-5, with a tentative D call TRBD1 (5 bases). The CDR3 covers 14 residues. Germline CDR1 is SEHNR and CDR2 is FQNEAQ (reference sequence). CDR3 loop: CASSFSTGQENQYF. CDR3 in DNA: TGTGCCAGCAGCTTTTCCACCGGACAAGAGAACCAGTACTTC. The full variable domain, completed using reference TRBV7-9 and TRBJ2-5, is DTGVSQNPRHKITKRGQNVTFRCDPISEHNRLYWYRQTLGQGPEFLTYFQNEAQLEKSRLLSDRFSAERPKGSFSTLEIQRTEQGDSAMYLCASSFSTGQENQYFGPGTRLLVL.

V and J are TRBV7-9 and TRBJ2-2, with D possibly TRBD1 on 6 matching bases. V lost 1 base and J 5 bases, leaving 11 bases between the germline ends. From germline, CDR1 is SEHNR and CDR2 FQNEAQ (reference sequence). The length of the CDR3 is 15 residues. DNA of the CDR3: TGTGCCAGCAGCTTAGTACAGGGAAAAACCGGGGAGCTGTTTTTT. This encodes CASSLVQGKTGELFF.

The CDR3 is CASSLVVAGGPGETQYF. The CDR3 DNA is TGTGCCAGCAGCTTAGTCGTAGCGGGGGGGCCGGGCGAGACCCAGTACTTC. The chain is built from TRBV11-1 and TRBJ2-5; TRBD2 aligns across 11 bases. V shed 1 base and J 5 bases; nucleotides not matched to a gene: 9. This CDR3 is built from 17 residues. From germline, CDR1 is SGHAT and CDR2 FQDESV (reference sequence).

J is TRBJ1-6 and V is TRBV27, with D uncertain. The V end was cut by 0 bases, the J end by 8 bases, with 11 bases between. CDR3 length: 15 amino acids. Germline V CDR1 and CDR2: MNHEY, SMNVEV (reference sequence). The CDR3 DNA follows: TGTGCCAGCAGTTTATCGATCCTTTCGGATTCACCCCTCCACTTT. It translates to CASSLSILSDSPLHF.

The chain combines TRBV14 with TRBJ2-7, with 10 bases identical to TRBD1. This CDR3 has 15 amino acids. Trimming removed 2 bases from V and 4 bases from J; junction bases left unmatched: 5. Germline CDR1 and CDR2: SGHDN and FVKESK. The CDR3 DNA reads TGTGCCAGCAGCCAACAGACAGGGGGCTCGTACGAGCAGTACTTC. It encodes CASSQQTGGSYEQYF.

The gene calls are TRBV7-9 and TRBJ2-2, with a possible D match to TRBD1 (5 bases). The CDR3 is made up of 15 amino acids. CDR1 and CDR2 (germline): SEHNR, FQNEAQ (reference sequence). Trimming pared 2 bases from V and 6 bases from J, leaving 13 bases between. CDR3 sequence: CASSLRREGAGELFF. The CDR3 coding sequence is TGTGCCAGCAGCTTACGCAGGGAAGGCGCCGGGGAGCTGTTTTTT. The whole variable domain, remainder taken from reference TRBV7-9 and TRBJ2-2, is DTGVSQNPRHKITKRGQNVTFRCDPISEHNRLYWYRQTLGQGPEFLTYFQNEAQLEKSRLLSDRFSAERPKGSFSTLEIQRTEQGDSAMYLCASSLRREGAGELFFGEGSRLTVL.

The chain links TRBV11-2 to TRBJ1-6; TRBD1 aligns across 10 bases. The germline gives CDR1 SGHAT, CDR2 FQNNGV. After removal of 5 bases from V and 14 bases from J, the junction contained 18 bases not matched to a gene. The CDR3 has 17 residues. The CDR3 region is CASSLLAGTGEFRALHF. The CDR3 nucleotides read TGTGCCAGCAGCCTTCTAGCGGGGACAGGGGAATTCAGGGCCCTCCACTTT. The full variable domain, rest sourced from reference TRBV11-2 and TRBJ1-6, is EAGVAQSPRYKIIEKRQSVAFWCNPISGHATLYWYQQILGQGPKLLIQFQNNGVVDDSQLPKDRFSAERLKGVDSTLKIQPAKLEDSAVYLCASSLLAGTGEFRALHFGNGTRLTVT.

The chain joins TRBV18 to TRBJ1-5; possibly TRBD1 for D (6 bases). CDR1 and CDR2 (germline): KGHSH, LQKENI. V was clipped by 6 bases and J by 0 bases, with 21 bases between them. This CDR3 has 18 residues. This chain's CDR3 is CASSRDARGFNSNQPQHF. The CDR3 coding sequence is TGTGCCAGCTCCCGCGACGCCAGGGGATTTAATAGCAATCAGCCCCAGCATTTT.

This clone has just a few counts. The V and J genes are TRBV7-6 and TRBJ1-5, with D hard to call. Per germline, CDR1 SGHVS and CDR2 FNYEAQ. The CDR3 has 15 residues. Trimming took off 5 bases at V and 3 bases at J, with 14 bases between the two ends. The CDR3 region is CASSRTQEDNQPQHF. CDR3 sequence (DNA): TGTGCCAGCAGCCGGACTCAGGAGGACAATCAGCCCCAGCATTTT.

This rearrangement joins TRBV15 to TRBJ2-3; D call uncertain. Germline-derived CDR1 and CDR2 are LNHNV and YYDKDF (reference sequence). The CDR3 length is 12 residues. Trimming removed 2 bases from V and 5 bases from J, with 5 bases in between. The CDR3 sequence is CATSRIRDTQYF. The CDR3 DNA is TGTGCCACCAGCAGAATTAGAGATACGCAGTATTTT.

V and J are TRBV19 and TRBJ2-1; D might be TRBD2 (6 bases). CDR1 LNHDA and CDR2 SQIVND come from the germline V gene (reference sequence). CDR3 length: 13 residues. V lost 9 bases, J lost 4 bases, and 13 bases lay in between. This CDR3 is CASWGLDYNEQFF. The CDR3, as DNA: TGTGCCAGCTGGGGACTGGATTACAATGAGCAGTTCTTC.

Remarks on this clone: This sample includes further DNA sequences coding for the same CDR3. The rearrangement joins TRBV5-6 to TRBJ1-3; TRBD1 agrees at 8 bases. J was trimmed by 3 bases and V by 4 bases; bases with no gene match: 3. The germline V gene has CDR1 SGHDT and CDR2 YYEEEE. This CDR3 is built from 14 residues. The CDR3 region is CASSRTGRGNTIYF. The CDR3 nucleotides are TGTGCCAGCAGCCGGACAGGGCGTGGAAACACCATATATTTT.

The gene calls are TRBV5-4 and TRBJ1-4, with D unclear. The CDR3 covers 13 residues. Trimming took off 5 bases at V and 0 bases at J, with 5 bases between the two ends. Per the germline V gene, CDR1 is SGHNT and CDR2 is YYREEE (reference sequence). The CDR3 nucleotides are TGTGCCAGCAGGAGTTCAACTAATGAAAAACTGTTTTTT. Translated, it gives CASRSSTNEKLFF.

This clone was detected only once. This sequence joins TRBV6-1 and TRBJ1-5, with a possible D match to TRBD1 (6 bases). Deletions cut 8 bases from V and 4 bases from J, with 18 bases between. Per the germline V gene, CDR1 is MNHNS and CDR2 is SASEGT. The CDR3 contains 15 residues. The CDR3 region is CASGGIRGQNQPQHF. In DNA form, the CDR3 reads TGTGCCAGCGGGGGAATCCGGGGACAAAATCAGCCCCAGCATTTT.

The rearrangement joins TRBV19 to TRBJ2-1; 9 positions match TRBD1. Trimming cost V 5 bases and J 8 bases; bases outside gene matches: 13. CDR1 and CDR2 from the germline V gene are LNHDA and SQIVND (reference sequence). The CDR3 length is 16 residues. The CDR3 spells CASSSGPGQGSDEQFF. In nucleotides, the CDR3 is TGTGCCAGTAGTTCTGGACCGGGACAGGGATCCGATGAGCAGTTCTTC.

The genes are TRBV19 and TRBJ1-1; D not certain. Germline loops: CDR1 LNHDA, CDR2 SQIVND (reference sequence). V lost 2 bases and J lost 5, with 12 bases in between. The CDR3 covers 14 residues. The CDR3 loop is CASSILREVTEAFF. CDR3 coding DNA: TGTGCCAGTAGTATACTGAGGGAGGTGACTGAAGCTTTCTTT.